What follows are 5 T cell receptor beta chains derived from one specimen sequenced in a study of T cell responses to AZD1222 COVID-19 vaccine. Using immunoSEQ multiplex PCR, the repertoire was profiled, and TCRdb retains in-frame clones only, with some absent. The repertoire has 180,000 or so clones, 88% of them found once; the top ten carry roughly 7.7%. Sequenced here: peripheral blood, sampled on day 0 of AZD1222 vaccination. Receptors were obtained from an adult in good health.

The chain has TRBV7-6 and TRBJ2-3, with D possibly called TRBD1 or TRBD2 (5 bases each). The CDR3 loop spans 17 amino acids. V was shortened by 5 bases and J by 0 bases, with 18 bases between the two germline ends. The V gene's germline CDR1 is SGHVS and CDR2 FNYEAQ. The CDR3 sequence: CASSPRWGRTSTDTQYF. The CDR3 DNA reads as TGTGCCAGCAGCCCCAGGTGGGGACGTACTAGCACAGATACGCAGTATTTT. Using reference TRBV7-6 and TRBJ2-3 for the parts outside the CDR3, the full variable domain is GAGVSQSPRYKVTKRGQDVALRCDPISGHVSLYWYRQALGQGPEFLTYFNYEAQQDKSGLPNDRFSAERPEGSISTLTIQRTEQRDSAMYRCASSPRWGRTSTDTQYFGPGTRLTVL.

This clone was seen a few times. J is TRBJ1-4 and V is TRBV30, with 7 bases fitting TRBD1. V was clipped by 0 bases and J by 5 bases; unmatched bases: 3. This CDR3 is built from 14 residues. In germline, CDR1 is GTSNPN, CDR2 SVGIG (reference sequence). The CDR3 protein is CAWSVRRGNEKLFF. In DNA, the CDR3 is TGTGCCTGGAGTGTACGCAGGGGGAATGAAAAACTGTTTTTT.

CDR3 sequence (DNA): TGTGCCAGCAGCGGAGGGACAGGGGATCACCTGAACACCGGGGAGCTGTTTTTT. Protein product: CASSGGTGDHLNTGELFF. This chain uses TRBV9 with TRBJ2-2; 10 nucleotides match TRBD1. This CDR3 has 18 residues. Trimming took 3 bases from V and 1 from J; bases not matched to a gene: 9. Per the germline V gene, CDR1 is SGDLS and CDR2 is YYNGEE.

In DNA, the CDR3 is TGTGCCAGCAGTTTAGGTGGGGGCCCCAATGAGCAGTTCTTC. Translating gives CASSLGGGPNEQFF. The chain uses TRBV27 and TRBJ2-1; D possibly corresponds to TRBD1 (6 bases). This CDR3 is 14 amino acids long. CDR1 and CDR2 (germline): MNHEY, SMNVEV (reference sequence). With 2 bases removed from V and 6 bases from J, the gap between germline ends came to 11 bases.

The rearrangement uses TRBV7-2 and TRBJ2-2; maybe TRBD1 (5 bases). CDR1 is SGHTA, CDR2 FQGNSA, per germline. CDR3 length: 13 amino acids. V lost 5 bases and J lost 4, with 8 bases in between. The CDR3 protein is CASSIDSTGELFF. The CDR3 nucleotides are TGTGCCAGCAGCATAGACAGCACCGGGGAGCTGTTTTTT. Drawing the rest from reference TRBV7-2 and TRBJ2-2, the complete variable domain is GAGVSQSPSNKVTEKGKDVELRCDPISGHTALYWYRQSLGQGLEFLIYFQGNSAPDKSGLPSDRFSAERTGGSVSTLTIQRTQQEDSAVYLCASSIDSTGELFFGEGSRLTVL.